This entry concerns a single T cell receptor (beta chain). Its specific antigen is unknown. The input lacks base qualities; no much larger clone sits a single base away. The library was built by means of the immunoSEQ multiplex PCR assay. For the multiplex PCR, a mixture combining 60 forward primers for TCR Vbeta segments and 13 reverse primers for TCR Jbeta segments was used. A multiplex PCR assay on genomic DNA amplified the CDR3 region of rearranged TCR beta genes. On the Illumina HiSeq System, the amplified TCR beta libraries were sequenced as 87-base-pair reads. The source study handled its data this way. Across the 670 or so repertoires, a later analysis counted tens of millions of unique TCR beta chains, around 11 million of which were shared by at least two donors. A nearest-neighbor algorithm error-corrected the raw reads and collapsed the reads into unique sequences, merging closely related sequences to remove PCR and sequencing errors. To assign V, D and J gene segments, CDR3 sequences were aligned to IMGT reference sequences. For a sequence to be retained, a match of at least six nucleotides was required to both a V gene segment and a J gene segment. A rearrangement was called productive if the CDR3 had no stop codons and remained in frame with V and J, and every other rearrangement was called non-productive. Following IMGT convention, CDR3 was defined as the stretch from the second conserved V-encoded cysteine to the conserved J-encoded phenylalanine. The earlier analysis of roughly 590 of the donors excluded sequences that lacked an unambiguous match to a single V gene segment. In an earlier analysis of a few hundred of the donors, a V segment was called functional when productive rearrangements were above 56.7%, and segregating when the standard deviation between donors exceeded 5%. A statistical classification framework was built for diagnosing cytomegalovirus status from the catalog of TCR beta chain sequences. A later analysis assigned V and J genes by comparing TCR nucleotide sequences with IMGT/GENE-DB human TR gene sequences. A later analysis assigned CDR3 sequences and most-parsimonious VDJ recombination scenarios with the TCRdist pipeline. In a later analysis, each TCR beta chain was defined by its CDR3 amino acid sequence together with its V-gene family, and reads lacking a unique V-gene family were excluded. In a later analysis, fewer than 650 highly shared, low-generation-probability nucleotide sequences were removed to address suspected cross-contamination and a sequencing artifact. A later analysis calculated a clonal expansion index for each public chain from normalized within-repertoire ranks of inferred template counts. A later analysis computed generation probabilities with a VDJ recombination model fitted to out-of-frame rearrangements, and checked the results against IGoR. In a later analysis, hypergeometric tests were used to score TCR-TCR, TCR-HLA and TCR-CMV co-occurrence, with a repertoire-size bias correction applied to TCR pairs. To estimate false discovery rates, a later analysis permuted the HLA or CMV assignments 20 times. In a later analysis, co-occurring TCRs were grouped using DBSCAN, with TCRdist sequence similarity added in when clustering inside HLA-allele-positive subsets. Repertoires with fewer than 30,000 or more than 120,000 public chains were left out of co-occurrence clustering, as were about 5 repertoires with anomalous nucleotide sharing. In its TCRdb copy, this immuneACCESS table keeps in-frame sequences only and misses some clones. Where compared with another copy, unresolved V genes explain less than half of these, and the others have no known cause. The DNA gave D and trimming, while V, J and clone size come from that table. This sample lists 95,000 to 100,000 clones; under 80% were detected once. The top ten clones comprise around 4.4% of the sample.

The sample originates from a study of cytomegalovirus exposure and HLA in healthy donors (dated by TCRdb to about 2017). With respect to the entire study: An earlier analysis of roughly 610 of the donors reported about 260 Gb of sequence data and 117 million unique TCR beta sequences obtained from approximately 180 million T cells. HLA typing covered class I and class II loci at four-digit resolution. On average, around 240,000 unique TCR beta nucleotide sequences were sequenced per donor among a few hundred genotyped donors of the cohort, with about 19% of those sequences being non-productive. The genetic ancestry cluster associated with self-reported Caucasian donors included roughly four fifths of the 300 to 400 genotyped donors. Four or five DR-DQ haplotypes were treated as single units for association and clustering because of strong linkage in the cohort. The study profiled the T cell repertoires of fewer than 850 subjects by immunosequencing and related them to cytomegalovirus serostatus. Alongside the repertoire data, information on donor age, sex, ethnicity and CMV serostatus was compiled. A separate validation cohort of 100 to 150 different subjects was used in addition to the roughly 700-subject first cohort. A later analysis re-examined previously published TCR beta repertoires from several hundred donors and added high-resolution HLA genotyping to investigate patterns of TCR occurrence. Typing coverage differed by locus: A, B, C, DRB1 and DQB1 were typed in roughly 629-630 donors, DQA1 in around 500, DPA1 in 600 to 610, and DPB1 in approximately 450. Rather than using new phenotypic data, the later analysis identified candidate immune exposures from TCR beta sequences and from how often those sequences occurred across donors. The study aimed to test whether signatures of past pathogen exposure could be identified by cataloging public T cell receptors. The study combined high-throughput TCR immunosequencing, statistical association of individual TCRs with disease status, and machine learning to predict cytomegalovirus infection status. Every repertoire in the discovery cohort had been generated on one and the same sequencing platform. In an earlier analysis of about 590 of the donors, high-throughput TCR beta sequencing was used to judge whether each TCR beta V gene segment behaved as functional or pseudogenic. In a later genetic analysis, genome-wide SNP genotypes for about 55% of the roughly 700 donors were used, and that subset was treated as a discovery cohort. An early release that covered about 600 HLA-typed donors contained around 300 gigabases of sequencing data and about 84 million unique TCR sequences. Summary of the overall study and its limitations: In both the original and validation cohorts, the classifier was reported to diagnose cytomegalovirus status with high specificity and sensitivity. While some public TCRs were present in many individuals, most TCR sequences turned up only very rarely across donors. According to a later analysis, most CMV-associated TCR beta chains appeared to be HLA-restricted, and the HLA associations seemed to be driven largely by CMV exposure. The study listed 164 TCR beta chains as associated with cytomegalovirus. CMV serostatus was the only immune exposure information available for the cohort. According to a later genetic analysis, donors in an Asian-associated ancestry cluster had fewer N-insertions in productive TCRs than the roughly 700-donor mean. Assigning TCR associations to individual alleles was difficult when HLA alleles, especially DR and DQ, strongly co-occurred. This cohort had only TCR beta chains sequenced, and the lack of alpha or paired-chain data limited which features could be detected. A further reported finding was that TCR beta sequences accurately predicted the HLA-A and HLA-B alleles for most subjects in the first cohort. According to a later analysis, parvovirus B19, influenza, CMV and Epstein-Barr virus appeared linked to several top co-occurrence clusters. Correlated functional status among segregating V segments might be attributable to linkage disequilibrium, but an unknown experimental factor could not be ruled out. A few of the identified cytomegalovirus-associated TCR beta chains were confirmed in vitro to be specific for cytomegalovirus antigens. V-gene and J-gene trimming of TCR beta chains was associated with a missense DCLRE1C variant in a later genetic analysis, and the association was replicated in an independent cohort. A later analysis found that TCR association rates varied across HLA loci, with DRB1 alleles showing the most associated TCRs and HLA-C alleles the fewest. A cluster of highly shared sequence variants was judged likely to represent a technical artifact of the sequencing pipeline. Broadly in line with IMGT annotations, most TCR beta V segments showed up in productive rearrangements about 87% or about 30% of the time in an earlier analysis of some 590 of the donors. According to the authors, the approach could potentially be generalized to other disease states and immunological phenotypes. Sequencing depth was assumed to be roughly uniform across donors in the presence/absence analyses, though that assumption may not hold. The earlier analysis of 587 of the donors excluded over 15 rarely observed V segments, including chromosome 9 orphons, because counts were too low. A later analysis associated 15,000 to 20,000 TCR beta sequences with specific HLA alleles at a false discovery rate of 0.05. Because some donors lacked HLA typing at each locus, the association tests relied only on the typed subset. In a later analysis, HLA-associated TCR beta chains were found to be more clonally expanded and to have lower generation probabilities than equally common non-associated chains.

In total, approximately 690 healthy bone marrow donors made up the cohort. Cohort members were all nominally healthy when sampled, although unrecorded immune exposures were likely present. The donor was CMV seronegative and was included in the group of hundreds of seronegative cohort members. A peripheral blood sample was provided by each donor, and peripheral blood mononuclear cells were used for TCR beta sequencing. The Qiagen DNeasy Blood Extraction Kit was used to extract genomic DNA from the blood cell samples. The sequenced material came from PBMCs. This sequence was found in a man aged 35 to 55 in good health and CMV-seronegative.

The bases read TGTGCCAGCAGTCCGGGACTAGCGGGGTCCCGCGAGCAGTTCTTC. It translates to CASSPGLAGSREQFF. Recombination joined TRBV27 with TRBJ2-1; the central 13 bases match TRBD2. V is trimmed back by 5 bases and J by 10 bases, and the junction contains 8 bases that no gene match accounts for. Spanning cysteine to phenylalanine, the CDR3 consists of 15 amino acids. The retained sequence is limited to the CDR3, 45 bases, with the frame set at the first base. The CDR1 and CDR2 encoded by the germline V gene (reference sequence) are MNHEY and SMNVEV.